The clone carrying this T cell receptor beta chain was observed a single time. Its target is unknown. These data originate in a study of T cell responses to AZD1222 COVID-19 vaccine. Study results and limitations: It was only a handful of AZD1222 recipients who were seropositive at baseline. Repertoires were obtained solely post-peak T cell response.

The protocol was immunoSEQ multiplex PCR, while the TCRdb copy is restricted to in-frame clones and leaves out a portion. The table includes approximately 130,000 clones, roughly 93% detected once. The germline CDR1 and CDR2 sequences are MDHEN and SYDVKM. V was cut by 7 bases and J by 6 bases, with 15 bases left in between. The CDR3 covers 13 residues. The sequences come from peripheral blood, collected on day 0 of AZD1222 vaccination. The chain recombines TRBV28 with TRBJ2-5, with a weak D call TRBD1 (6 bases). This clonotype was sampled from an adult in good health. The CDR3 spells CASIPSGAQTQYF. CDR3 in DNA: TGTGCCAGCATTCCCTCAGGGGCGCAGACCCAGTACTTC.